This TCR beta chain was retrieved from a study of shared clonotypes between healthy human individuals. V lost 1 base and J 0 bases, leaving 10 bases between the germline ends. Looked up from germline, CDR1 is SGHTS and CDR2 is YDEGEE. This CDR3 is built from 16 residues. TCRdb's copy holds only in-frame clones and misses some; the assay was immunoSEQ multiplex PCR. The data hold around 2.1 million clones, with around 95% observed a single time. This receptor was taken from a man younger than 35 in good health. The chain joins TRBV5-8 to TRBJ1-4; D uncertain. Specimen: naive CD4+ T cells sorted from blood. As to subset: CD45RA+ positively selected. The CDR3, as DNA: TGTGCCAGCAGCTTGCGCCGAGGTACAACTAATGAAAAACTGTTTTTT. Amino acids: CASSLRRGTTNEKLFF.